This TCR beta chain was obtained from a study of cytomegalovirus exposure and HLA in healthy donors (dated by TCRdb to the late 2010s). For context, the study as a whole: An earlier analysis of approximately 640 of the donors reported about 250 Gb of sequence data and 100 million to 140 million unique TCR beta sequences from about 200 million T cells. An early release that covered 640 HLA-typed donors contained approximately 290 gigabases of sequencing data and tens of millions of unique TCR sequences. The genetic ancestry cluster associated with self-reported Caucasian donors included 70% to 85% of the roughly 410 genotyped donors. The study aimed to test whether signatures of past pathogen exposure could be identified by cataloging public T cell receptors. The T cell repertoires of some 700 subjects were profiled by immunosequencing and related to cytomegalovirus serostatus. Besides the first cohort of 666 subjects, a separate validation cohort made up of 95 to 150 different subjects was used. To predict cytomegalovirus infection status, the study combined high-throughput TCR immunosequencing, statistical association of individual TCRs with disease status, and machine learning. A later analysis re-analyzed previously published TCR beta repertoires from 660 or so donors and added high-resolution HLA genotyping to study TCR occurrence patterns. Rather than using new phenotypic data, the later analysis identified candidate immune exposures from TCR beta sequences and from how often those sequences occurred across donors. An earlier analysis of roughly 580 of the donors used high-throughput TCR beta sequencing to judge whether each TCR beta V gene segment behaved as functional or pseudogenic. Donor age, sex, ethnicity and CMV serostatus were compiled alongside the repertoire data. Genome-wide SNP genotypes for about three fifths of the 666 donors were used in a later genetic analysis, which treated that subset as a discovery cohort. All discovery cohort repertoires had been generated using a single sequencing platform. HLA typing covered class I and class II loci at four-digit resolution. Typing coverage differed by locus: A, B, C, DRB1 and DQB1 were typed in roughly 629-630 donors, DQA1 in 522, DPA1 in approximately 610, and DPB1 in 472. Roughly 5 DR-DQ haplotypes were treated as single units for association and clustering because of strong linkage in the cohort. On average, around 200,000 unique TCR beta nucleotide sequences were sequenced per donor among a few hundred genotyped donors of the cohort, with roughly 19% of those sequences being non-productive. Here is what the overall study found, with its caveats: Broadly in line with IMGT annotations, most TCR beta V segments showed up in productive rearrangements about 87% or about 30% of the time in an earlier analysis of about 500 of the donors. CMV serostatus was the only immune exposure information available for the cohort. A later analysis found that TCR association rates varied across HLA loci, with DRB1 alleles showing the most associated TCRs and HLA-C alleles the fewest. A total of 150 to 200 TCR beta chains were listed by the study as associated with cytomegalovirus. In this cohort, only TCR beta chains were sequenced, and detectable features were limited by the absence of alpha or paired-chain data. Presence/absence analyses assumed roughly uniform sequencing depth across donors, an assumption that may not hold. A later analysis found that HLA-associated TCR beta chains were more clonally expanded and had lower generation probabilities than equally common non-associated chains. Across donors, most TCR sequences were observed very rarely, whereas some public TCRs were present in many individuals. A cluster of highly shared sequence variants was judged likely to represent a technical artifact of the sequencing pipeline. A later genetic analysis reported fewer N-insertions in productive TCRs among donors in an Asian-associated ancestry cluster than the roughly 640-donor mean. Some IMGT-functional V segments, including TRBV6-2 and TRBV6-3, could not be distinguished by the 87-base-pair reads and were therefore excluded. A few of the identified cytomegalovirus-associated TCR beta chains were confirmed in vitro to be specific for cytomegalovirus antigens. According to a later analysis, most CMV-associated TCR beta chains appeared to be HLA-restricted, and the HLA associations seemed to be driven largely by CMV exposure. Because HLA typing was missing for some donors at each locus, association tests included only the typed subset. A further reported finding was that TCR beta sequences accurately predicted the HLA-A and HLA-B alleles for most subjects in the first cohort. It was suggested by the authors that the approach could potentially be generalized to other disease states and immunological phenotypes. When HLA alleles, especially DR and DQ, strongly co-occurred, TCR associations were difficult to assign to individual alleles. In a later analysis, about 16,000 TCR beta sequences were associated with specific HLA alleles at a false discovery rate of 0.05. The classifier was reported to diagnose cytomegalovirus status with high specificity and sensitivity in both the original and validation cohorts. Because counts were too low, seventeen rarely observed V segments, including chromosome 9 orphons, were excluded from the earlier analysis of 500 to 700 of the donors. Correlated functional status among segregating V segments might be attributable to linkage disequilibrium, but an unknown experimental factor could not be ruled out. In a later analysis, several top co-occurrence clusters were reported to appear linked to parvovirus B19, influenza, CMV and Epstein-Barr virus. In a later genetic analysis, a missense DCLRE1C variant was associated with V-gene and J-gene trimming of TCR beta chains, and the association was replicated in an independent cohort.

The cohort was made up of roughly 670 healthy bone marrow donors. Cohort members were all nominally healthy when sampled, although unrecorded immune exposures were likely present. The donor tested CMV seronegative and was one of the 352 seronegative cohort members. A peripheral blood sample was provided by each donor, and peripheral blood mononuclear cells were used for TCR beta sequencing. Genomic DNA extraction from the blood cell samples was performed with the Qiagen DNeasy Blood Extraction Kit. V sheds 0 bases and J sheds 8 bases, leaving 12 bases between their ends. CDR1 and CDR2 were assigned from the germline V gene as SGHRS and YFSETQ. There are 14 amino acids in the CDR3, from cysteine to phenylalanine inclusive. Here the CDR3 DNA is all that survives: 42 bases in frame from base 1. The method was the immunoSEQ multiplex PCR assay. For the multiplex PCR, a mixture combining 60 forward primers for TCR Vbeta segments and 13 reverse primers for TCR Jbeta segments was used. A multiplex PCR assay on genomic DNA amplified the CDR3 region of rearranged TCR beta genes. The Illumina HiSeq System was used to sequence the amplified TCR beta libraries as 87-base-pair reads. Per the source publication's procedure: In a later analysis, tens of millions of unique TCR beta chains were counted across the 650 to 700 repertoires, and some 10 million of these chains were shared by at least two donors. Raw reads were error-corrected and collapsed into unique sequences by a nearest-neighbor algorithm in which closely related sequences were merged to remove PCR and sequencing errors. Alignment of CDR3 sequences to IMGT reference sequences was used to assign V, D and J gene segments. For a sequence to be retained, a match of at least six nucleotides was required to both a V gene segment and a J gene segment. Rearrangements were called productive when the CDR3 lacked stop codons and stayed in frame with V and J; all others were non-productive. CDR3 was defined by IMGT convention, running from the second conserved V-encoded cysteine to the conserved J-encoded phenylalanine. The earlier analysis of about 500 of the donors excluded sequences that lacked an unambiguous match to a single V gene segment. An earlier analysis of fewer than 750 of the donors classified V segments as functional when productive rearrangements were above 56.7% and as segregating when the standard deviation between donors was above 5%. A statistical classification framework was built to diagnose cytomegalovirus status from the catalog of TCR beta chain sequences. A later analysis assigned V and J genes by comparing TCR nucleotide sequences with IMGT/GENE-DB human TR gene sequences. Using the TCRdist pipeline, a later analysis assigned CDR3 sequences along with most-parsimonious VDJ recombination scenarios. A later analysis defined each TCR beta chain by its CDR3 amino acid sequence plus V-gene family, and excluded reads lacking a unique V-gene family. A later analysis removed 550 to 650 highly shared, low-generation-probability nucleotide sequences to deal with suspected cross-contamination and a sequencing artifact. In a later analysis, a clonal expansion index for each public chain was calculated from normalized within-repertoire ranks of inferred template counts. A later analysis computed generation probabilities with a VDJ recombination model fitted to out-of-frame rearrangements, and checked the results against IGoR. In a later analysis, hypergeometric tests were used to score TCR-TCR, TCR-HLA and TCR-CMV co-occurrence, with a repertoire-size bias correction applied to TCR pairs. To estimate false discovery rates, a later analysis permuted the HLA or CMV assignments 20 times. In a later analysis, co-occurring TCRs were grouped using DBSCAN, and TCRdist sequence similarity was added for clustering within HLA-allele-positive subsets. Co-occurrence clustering excluded repertoires with fewer than 30,000 or more than 120,000 public chains, plus five with anomalous nucleotide sharing. TCRdb obtained this table from immuneACCESS and retained in-frame rearrangements with V and J assigned. These tables miss some clones; where compared with another copy, unresolved V genes account for less than half of the shortfall, and the remainder is unexplained. That table supplies the V and J calls and clone size; D and trimming were determined from the DNA. For this sample there are 90,000 to 100,000 clones; 65% to 85% appear just once. Approximately 2% of the sample rests with the top ten.

About this clone: No antigen is known for it. Per-base quality was not reported, and no clone a single base away is much larger than it.

The sample consisted of PBMCs. This clonotype was obtained from a man between 18 and 35 years old in good health and CMV-seronegative. The V and J genes are TRBV5-1 and TRBJ2-1; TRBD1 is possibly the D segment (5 matching bases). The bases read TGCGCCAGCAGCTTGGCCCTAAGGACACATGAGCAGTTCTTC. Its product reads: CASSLALRTHEQFF.